The clone carrying this T cell receptor (beta chain) occurred once. What it binds is not known. The source of the sample is a study of T cell responses to AZD1222 COVID-19 vaccine. Using immunoSEQ multiplex PCR, the repertoire was profiled, and TCRdb retains in-frame clones only, with some absent. Of fewer than 200,000 clones in the sample, 80% to 90% were seen once. The CDR3 sequence is 13 residues long. Trimming took 6 bases from V and 4 from J, leaving 12 bases between them. Per germline, CDR1 SQVTM and CDR2 ANQGSEA. Broader study findings: Recipients of AZD1222 seropositive at baseline numbered only 6 or 7.

The specimen was peripheral blood, collected on day 0 of AZD1222 vaccination. The source is an adult in good health. The genes are TRBV29-1 and TRBJ2-2; tentative D call: TRBD2 (6 bases). CDR3 amino acids: CSVDSGGTGELFF. Here the CDR3 DNA reads TGCAGCGTCGACTCCGGGGGCACCGGGGAGCTGTTTTTT.